Following are 18 T cell receptor beta chains from one sample sequenced in a study of T cells in women clearing cervical HPV infection. TCRdb keeps only in-frame clones here, not all; method: immunoSEQ multiplex PCR. The sample spans roughly 15,000 clones; the ten largest clones claim 7.6%. Sequencing was carried out using blood buffy coat. The receptors originated from a woman aged 18-70 years with a cervical HPV16 infection that either progressed to CIN3+ or cleared (not recorded which).

A word on this clone: The read is 3 residues too short to cover the CDR3 end, so that end is filled in from the germline J gene. The rearrangement uses TRBV6-1 and TRBJ2-1; D is perhaps TRBD1 (6 bases). V shed 2 bases and J shed 2 bases, with 10 bases lying between them. The CDR3 loop spans 15 amino acids. Germline CDR1 MNHNS, CDR2 SASEGT. The sequenced part of the CDR3 DNA is TGTGCCAGCAGTGAAACAGGACAGACCTACAATGAG. This sequence encodes CASSETGQTYNE. The whole CDR3 protein reads CASSETGQTYNEQFF.

Comments on this clone: The CDR3 end lies 3 residues beyond the end of the read and is filled in from the germline J gene. The rearrangement joins TRBV6-2 or TRBV6-3 to TRBJ1-5; unclear D gene. This CDR3 has 15 residues. Trimming removed 1 base from V and 3 bases from J, with 10 bases in between. Looked up from germline, CDR1 is MNHEY and CDR2 is SVGEGT. The CDR3 loop is CASSYFAGPNQPQHF. The CDR3 bases that were read are TGTGCCAGCAGTTACTTCGCAGGCCCCAATCAGCCC.

To note about this clone: The CDR3 goes on 3 residues after the read ends, and that part is filled in from the germline J gene. The chain joins TRBV19 to TRBJ2-3, with D possibly TRBD1 on 5 matching bases. CDR1 and CDR2 from the germline V gene are LNHDA and SQIVND (reference sequence). This CDR3 has 15 residues. Incomplete CDR3 DNA: TGTGCCAGTACCCTGACAGATTCATATAATCAGCCG. It specifies CASTLTDSYNQP. The complete CDR3 reads CASTLTDSYNQPQYF.

Details on this clone: The germline gene is not matched at one end of the junction; a read error may be the cause. Read data end 3 residues before the CDR3 end; the end is taken from the germline J gene. The J gene is TRBJ2-7, the V gene TRBV4-2; perhaps TRBD2 as D (6 bases). The CDR3 sequence is 16 residues long. Per the germline V gene, CDR1 is LGHNA and CDR2 is YNFKEQ. This chain's CDR3 is CASSQDEGLSAYEQYF. CDR3 DNA (partial): TGCGCCAGCAGCCAAGACGAGGGACTGAGCGCCTACGAG.

For this clone: The DNA ends 3 residues before the CDR3 does, and the rest of the CDR3 is filled in from the germline J gene. This chain links TRBV6-2 or TRBV6-3 with TRBJ2-3; D may be TRBD1 (5 bases). This CDR3 spans 13 amino acids. Germline V CDR1 and CDR2: MNHEY, SVGEGT. Here the CDR3 reads CASSYVPRQTQYF. CDR3 bases read: TGTGCCAGCAGTTACGTTCCTAGACAGACG.

In regard to this clone: The sequenced fragment ends 3 residues before the CDR3 boundary, so the rest is inferred from the germline J gene. The chain links TRBV19 to TRBJ1-4; D is possibly TRBD1 (5 bases). CDR3 length equals 15 residues. Per germline, CDR1 LNHDA and CDR2 SQIVND (reference sequence). Between the trimmed V and J ends, which lost 5 bases and 1 base, there was a span of 11 bases. The CDR3 DNA, read in part, is TGTGCCAGTAGTTCGGTCAGGGTAACTAATGAAAAA. It codes for CASSSVRVTNEK. From start to end, the CDR3 is CASSSVRVTNEKLFF. The variable domain in full, completed from reference TRBV19 and TRBJ1-4, reads DGGITQSPKYLFRKEGQNVTLSCEQNLNHDAMYWYRQDPGQGLRLIYYSQIVNDFQKGDIAEGYSVSREKKESFPLTVTSAQKNPTAFYLCASSSVRVTNEKLFFGSGTQLSVL.

With respect to this clone: The read ends 3 residues shy of where the CDR3 ends; the end is completed using the germline J gene. V and J are TRBV20-1 and TRBJ2-5, with 14 bases identical to TRBD2. Germline V gene data show CDR1 as DFQATT and CDR2 as SNEGSKA (reference sequence). The V and J ends lost 6 bases and 4 bases, in that order; junction bases with no gene match: 7. The CDR3 covers 15 residues. The CDR3 is CSAHRLAGGVETQYF. CDR3 DNA, as far as it was read: TGCAGTGCACACCGACTAGCGGGGGGGGTAGAGACC.

A remark on this clone: The sequenced fragment ends 3 residues before the CDR3 boundary, so the rest is inferred from the germline J gene. This chain joins TRBV20-1 and TRBJ2-1, with TRBD1 matching 9 bases. The V segment lost 5 bases and the J segment 7 bases; nucleotides outside the gene matches: 9. This CDR3 contains 14 residues. Looked up from germline, CDR1 is DFQATT and CDR2 is SNEGSKA (reference sequence). The DNA read from the CDR3 is TGCAGTGCTGTCTCGGGACAGGGAGGTAATGAG. Protein product: CSAVSGQGGNE. The complete CDR3 protein is CSAVSGQGGNEQFF.

As to this clone: The CDR3 is cut off 3 residues early in the read; its end comes from the germline J gene. The chain joins TRBV7-9 to TRBJ1-2; D is possibly TRBD1 (5 bases). The length of the CDR3 is 11 residues. Germline CDR1 and CDR2: SEHNR and FQNEAQ (reference sequence). The CDR3 bases that were read are TGTGCCAGCAGCTTAACAGGTGAC. This codes for CASSLTGD. The complete CDR3 reads CASSLTGDYTF.

A remark on this clone: The CDR3 is cut off 3 residues early in the read; its end comes from the germline J gene. This sequence joins TRBV11-3 and TRBJ2-3; tentatively, D is TRBD1 (5 bases). This CDR3 region has 15 residues. Per germline, CDR1 SGHNT and CDR2 YENEEA. This CDR3 reads CASSSGQGRQETQYF. Partial CDR3 DNA: TGTGCCAGCAGCTCCGGACAAGGTCGCCAAGAGACG.

For this clone: From the germline J gene comes the end of the CDR3, since the read stops 3 residues before it. The chain combines TRBV7-2 with TRBJ2-1; D gene uncertain. The ends were cut back, 6 bases at V and 5 bases at J, with 2 bases in the middle. The CDR3 extends over 10 amino acids. CDR1 is SGHTA, CDR2 FQGNSA, per germline. CDR3 in amino acids: CASSNNEQFF. Partial CDR3 DNA: TGTGCCAGCAGTAACAATGAG.

This clone shows up as medium-sized by frequency. The read stops 3 residues short of the end of the CDR3; the missing end is completed from the germline J gene. The chain carries TRBV6-1 and TRBJ2-7; D call uncertain. From germline, CDR1 is MNHNS and CDR2 SASEGT. The CDR3 has 15 amino acids. V dropped 4 bases and J dropped 2 bases, with 15 bases sitting between them. The CDR3 is CASSVAGKPTYEQYF. The CDR3 bases that were read are TGTGCCAGCAGTGTCGCAGGCAAACCAACCTACGAG.

The CDR3 reads CASSPNQVNSGANVLTF. The CDR3 bases that were read are TGTGCCAGCTCACCGAATCAGGTTAACTCTGGGGCCAACGTC. The rearrangement links TRBV18 to TRBJ2-6; no clear D gene. The read is 3 residues too short to cover the CDR3 end, so that end is filled in from the germline J gene. CDR3 length: 17 residues. Trimming pared 3 bases from V and 0 bases from J, leaving 12 bases between. From germline, CDR1 is KGHSH and CDR2 LQKENI.

Details on this clone: From the germline J gene comes the end of the CDR3, since the read stops 3 residues before it. V gene TRBV10-2 combines with J gene TRBJ2-5, with a tentative D call TRBD1 (5 bases). This CDR3 region has 13 residues. Germline CDR1 is WSHSY and CDR2 is SAAADI. The V end lost 4 bases, the J end lost 5 bases, and 11 bases lay between the germline ends. The covered CDR3 bases are TGCGCCAGCAGTGGACAGCCCCAGGAGACC. Translated: CASSGQPQET. The entire CDR3 reads CASSGQPQETQYF.

Remarks on this clone: The read halts 3 residues ahead of the CDR3 end, with the missing end drawn from the germline J gene. The chain employs TRBV28 and TRBJ1-6; no definite D call. Deletions cut 5 bases from V and 4 bases from J, with 6 bases between. Germline V gene sequence: CDR1 MDHEN, CDR2 SYDVKM. The CDR3 runs 13 residues. The sequenced CDR3 bases are TGTGCCAGCAGTACGGGTTATAATTCACCC. Its protein product is CASSTGYNSP. The entire CDR3 reads CASSTGYNSPLHF.

As concerns this clone: The sequence runs out 3 residues before the end of the CDR3; the remainder is reconstructed from the germline J gene. The chain has TRBV5-1 and TRBJ1-4; 8 bases agree with TRBD1. V shed 5 bases, J shed 8 bases, and the junction held 11 bases outside the gene matches. CDR1 and CDR2 (germline): SGHRS, YFSETQ. The CDR3 runs 15 residues. The CDR3 DNA, read in part, is TGCGCCAGCAGGATTGCGGGTGGACAGGGAGAAAAA. This translates into CASRIAGGQGEK. In full, the CDR3 reads CASRIAGGQGEKLFF.

Comment on this clone: The read terminates 3 residues ahead of where the CDR3 ends, so the germline J gene completes it. The chain recombines TRBV6-2 or TRBV6-3 with TRBJ2-7; TRBD2 aligns across 7 bases. From germline, CDR1 is MNHEY and CDR2 SVGEGT. This CDR3 is 13 amino acids long. The V gene end was trimmed by 11 bases and the J gene end by 3 bases; junction bases not matched to a gene: 10. CDR3 bases read: TGTGCCTCCCGGGGAGGGAGTGGCTACGAG. As protein: CASRGGSGYE. The CDR3 in full is CASRGGSGYEQYF.

CDR3 DNA (partial): TGTGCCATCAGTGATCTAGCGGGCTCCTACGAG. This gives the protein CAISDLAGSYE. In full, the CDR3 is CAISDLAGSYEQYF. The V call is TRBV10-3, the J call TRBJ2-7, with TRBD2 identical over 8 bases. The CDR3 goes on 3 residues after the read ends, and that part is filled in from the germline J gene. Germline-derived CDR1 and CDR2 are ENHRY and SYGVKD. This CDR3 comprises 14 residues. Losses at the gene ends were 3 bases for V and 0 bases for J; bases not matched to a gene: 1.